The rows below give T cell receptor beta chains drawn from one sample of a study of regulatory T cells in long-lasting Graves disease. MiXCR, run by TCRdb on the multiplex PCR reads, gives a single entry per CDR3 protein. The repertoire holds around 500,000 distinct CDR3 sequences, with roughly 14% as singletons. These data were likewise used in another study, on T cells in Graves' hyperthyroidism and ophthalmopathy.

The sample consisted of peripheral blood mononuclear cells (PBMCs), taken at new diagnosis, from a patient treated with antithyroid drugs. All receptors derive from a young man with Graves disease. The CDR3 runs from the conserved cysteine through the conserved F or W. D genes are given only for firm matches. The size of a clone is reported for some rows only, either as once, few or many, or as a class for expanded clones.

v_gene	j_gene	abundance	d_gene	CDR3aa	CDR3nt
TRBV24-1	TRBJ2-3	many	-	CATSDLDFRAGTDTQYF	TGTGCCACCAGTGATTTGGACTTCAGGGCGGGGACAGATACGCAGTATTTT
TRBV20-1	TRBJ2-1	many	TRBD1	CSVRQGNGNEQFF	TGCAGTGTCCGACAGGGTAATGGCAATGAGCAGTTCTTC
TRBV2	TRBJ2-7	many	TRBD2	CASGRVREQYF	TGTGCGAGCGGGAGGGTAAGGGAGCAGTACTTC
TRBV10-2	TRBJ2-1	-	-	CASQRQALNSYNEQFF	TGCGCCAGTCAACGACAGGCCTTAAATTCCTACAATGAGCAGTTCTTC
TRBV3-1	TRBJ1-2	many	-	CASSQVRHYGYTF	TGTGCCAGCAGCCAAGTGCGGCACTATGGCTACACCTTC
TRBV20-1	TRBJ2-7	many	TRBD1	CSARRDRYEQYF	TGCAGTGCTAGACGGGACAGATACGAGCAGTACTTC
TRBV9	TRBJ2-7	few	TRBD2	CASSTTSGGFYEQYF	TGTGCCAGCAGCACCACTAGCGGGGGTTTCTACGAGCAGTACTTC
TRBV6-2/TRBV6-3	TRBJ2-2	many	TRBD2	CASRKTSGSGATGELFF	TGTGCCAGCAGGAAGACTAGCGGGAGCGGGGCCACCGGGGAGCTGTTTTTT
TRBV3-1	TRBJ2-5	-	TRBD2	CASSHFRTSGGKTQYF	TGTGCCAGCAGCCACTTCCGGACTAGCGGGGGAAAGACCCAGTACTTC
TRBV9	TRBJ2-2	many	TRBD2	CASGASGTGELFF	TGTGCCAGCGGTGCTAGCGGCACCGGGGAGCTGTTTTTT
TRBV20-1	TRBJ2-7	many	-	CSASSGDEQYF	TGCAGTGCTAGTAGTGGGGACGAGCAGTACTTC
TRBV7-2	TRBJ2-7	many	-	CASSLQRSTSYEQYF	TGTGCCAGCAGCCTTCAGCGGAGTACTTCCTACGAGCAGTACTTC
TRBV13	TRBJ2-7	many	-	CASRRSGYEQYF	TGTGCCAGCAGACGTAGCGGCTACGAGCAGTACTTC
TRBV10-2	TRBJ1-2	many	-	CASSVDRGGGYTF	TGCGCCAGCAGTGTGGATCGGGGCGGTGGCTACACCTTC
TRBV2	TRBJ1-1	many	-	CASSDMRNTEAFF	TGTGCCAGCAGTGATATGAGGAACACTGAAGCTTTCTTT
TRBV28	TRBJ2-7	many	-	CASTRRQPYEQYF	TGTGCCAGCACCCGTCGACAGCCCTACGAGCAGTACTTC
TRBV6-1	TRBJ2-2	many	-	CASRNRAASTGELFF	TGTGCCAGCAGGAACAGGGCGGCGAGCACCGGGGAGCTGTTTTTT
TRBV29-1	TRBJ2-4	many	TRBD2	CSVSNTTRSPGLAGGIKNIQYF	TGCAGCGTTTCAAATACCACCAGGTCTCCGGGACTAGCGGGAGGGATAAAAAACATTCAGTACTTC
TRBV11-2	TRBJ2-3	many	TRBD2	CASSLVKGGRSTQYF	TGTGCCAGCAGCTTAGTGAAAGGCGGGAGAAGTACGCAGTATTTT
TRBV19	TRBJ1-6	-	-	CASSIRISRHSPLHF	TGTGCCAGTAGTATACGGATCTCAAGGCATTCACCCCTCCACTTT
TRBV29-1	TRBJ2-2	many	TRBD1	CSVEGDRVSGELFF	TGCAGCGTGGAGGGGGACAGGGTTTCCGGGGAGCTGTTTTTT
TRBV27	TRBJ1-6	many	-	CASSTYLSPLHF	TGTGCCAGCAGTACGTACCTATCACCCCTCCACTTT
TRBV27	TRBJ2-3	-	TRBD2	CASRTLTSGRYSTDTQYF	TGTGCCAGCAGAACTTTGACTAGCGGGAGATATAGCACAGATACGCAGTATTTT
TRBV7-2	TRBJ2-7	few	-	CASSTQGYIYEQYF	TGTGCCAGCAGCACACAGGGCTATATCTACGAGCAGTACTTC
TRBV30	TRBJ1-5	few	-	CAWSVGGYSNQPQHF	TGTGCCTGGAGTGTCGGTGGCTATAGCAATCAGCCCCAGCATTTT
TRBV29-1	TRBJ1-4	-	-	CSVARTANEKLFF	TGCAGCGTTGCTAGGACAGCTAATGAAAAACTGTTTTTT
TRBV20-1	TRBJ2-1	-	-	CSAPRAGSLDEQFF	TGCAGTGCTCCAAGGGCGGGAAGTCTCGATGAGCAGTTCTTC
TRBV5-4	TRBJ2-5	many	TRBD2	CRSGTQETQYF	TGCCGGAGCGGGACCCAAGAGACCCAGTACTTC
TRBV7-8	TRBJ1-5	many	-	CASSLGSVYQPQHF	TGTGCCAGCAGCTTAGGCTCAGTTTATCAGCCCCAGCATTTT